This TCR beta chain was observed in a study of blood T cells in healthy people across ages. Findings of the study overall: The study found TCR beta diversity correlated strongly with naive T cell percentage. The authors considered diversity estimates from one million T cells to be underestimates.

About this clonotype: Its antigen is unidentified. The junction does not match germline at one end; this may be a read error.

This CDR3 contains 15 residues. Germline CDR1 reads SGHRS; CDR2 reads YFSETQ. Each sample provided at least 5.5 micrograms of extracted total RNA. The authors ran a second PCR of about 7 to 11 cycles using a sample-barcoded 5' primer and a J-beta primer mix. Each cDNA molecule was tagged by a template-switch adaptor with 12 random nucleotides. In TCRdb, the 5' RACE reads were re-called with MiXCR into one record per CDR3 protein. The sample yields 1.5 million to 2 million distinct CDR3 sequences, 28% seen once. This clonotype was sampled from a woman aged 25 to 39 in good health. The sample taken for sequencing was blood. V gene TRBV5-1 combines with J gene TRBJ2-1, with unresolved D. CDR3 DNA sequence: TGCGCCAGCAGCTTGGATGAGAGCAGGCTCAATGAGCGGTTCTTC. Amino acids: CASSLDESRLNERFF.